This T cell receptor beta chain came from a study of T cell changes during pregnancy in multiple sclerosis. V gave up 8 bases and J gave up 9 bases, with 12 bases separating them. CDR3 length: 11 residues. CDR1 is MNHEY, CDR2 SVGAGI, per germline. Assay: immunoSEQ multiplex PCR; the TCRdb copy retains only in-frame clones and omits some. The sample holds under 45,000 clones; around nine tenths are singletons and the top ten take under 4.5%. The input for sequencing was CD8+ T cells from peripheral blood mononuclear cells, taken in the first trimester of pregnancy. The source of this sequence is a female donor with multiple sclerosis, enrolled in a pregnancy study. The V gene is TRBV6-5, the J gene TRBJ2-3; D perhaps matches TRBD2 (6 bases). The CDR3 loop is CASRFGLTQYF. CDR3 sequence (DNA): TGTGCCAGCCGTTTTGGACTAACGCAGTATTTT.